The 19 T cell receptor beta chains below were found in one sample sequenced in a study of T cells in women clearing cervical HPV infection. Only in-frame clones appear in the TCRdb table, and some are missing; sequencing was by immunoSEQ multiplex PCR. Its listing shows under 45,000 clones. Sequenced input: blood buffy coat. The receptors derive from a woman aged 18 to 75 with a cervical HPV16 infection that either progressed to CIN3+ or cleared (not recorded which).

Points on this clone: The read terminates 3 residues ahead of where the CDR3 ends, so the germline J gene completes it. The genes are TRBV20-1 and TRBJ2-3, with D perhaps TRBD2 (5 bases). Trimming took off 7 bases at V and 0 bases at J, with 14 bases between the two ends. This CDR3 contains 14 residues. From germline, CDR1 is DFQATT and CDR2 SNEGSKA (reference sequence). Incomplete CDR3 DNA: TGCAGTGTCCGGCGGCGCGGGAGCACAGATACG. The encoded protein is CSVRRRGSTDT. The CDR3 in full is CSVRRRGSTDTQYF.

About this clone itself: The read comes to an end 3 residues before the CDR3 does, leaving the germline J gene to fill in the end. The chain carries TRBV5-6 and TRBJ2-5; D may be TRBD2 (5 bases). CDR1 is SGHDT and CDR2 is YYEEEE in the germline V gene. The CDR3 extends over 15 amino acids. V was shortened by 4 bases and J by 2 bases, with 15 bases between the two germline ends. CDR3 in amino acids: CASSLAGLGQETQYF. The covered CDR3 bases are TGTGCCAGCAGCCTAGCAGGTCTGGGGCAAGAGACC.

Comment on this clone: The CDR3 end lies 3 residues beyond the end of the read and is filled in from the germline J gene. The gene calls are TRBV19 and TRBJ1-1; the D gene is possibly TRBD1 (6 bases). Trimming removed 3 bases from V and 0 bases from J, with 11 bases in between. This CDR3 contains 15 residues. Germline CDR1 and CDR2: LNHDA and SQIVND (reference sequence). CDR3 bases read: TGTGCCAGTAGTATGGAAACAGGGTTGAACACTGAA. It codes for CASSMETGLNTE. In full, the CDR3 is CASSMETGLNTEAFF.

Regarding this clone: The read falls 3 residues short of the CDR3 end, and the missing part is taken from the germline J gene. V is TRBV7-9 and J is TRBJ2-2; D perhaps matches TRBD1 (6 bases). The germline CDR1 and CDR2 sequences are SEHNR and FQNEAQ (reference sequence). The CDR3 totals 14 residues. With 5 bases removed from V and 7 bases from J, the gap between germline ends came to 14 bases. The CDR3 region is CASSLIDRIGELFF. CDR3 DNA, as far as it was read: TGTGCCAGCAGCCTCATTGACAGGATCGGGGAG. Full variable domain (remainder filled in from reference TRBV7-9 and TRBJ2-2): DTGVSQNPRHKITKRGQNVTFRCDPISEHNRLYWYRQTLGQGPEFLTYFQNEAQLEKSRLLSDRFSAERPKGSFSTLEIQRTEQGDSAMYLCASSLIDRIGELFFGEGSRLTVL.

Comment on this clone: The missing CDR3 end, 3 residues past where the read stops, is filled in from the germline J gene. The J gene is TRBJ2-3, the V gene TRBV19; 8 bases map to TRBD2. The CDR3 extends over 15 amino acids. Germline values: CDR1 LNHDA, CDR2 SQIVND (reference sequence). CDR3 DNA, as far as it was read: TGTGCCAGTAGTATTTCGGGGGGGCGCGAGGAGACG. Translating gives CASSISGGREET. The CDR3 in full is CASSISGGREETQYF.

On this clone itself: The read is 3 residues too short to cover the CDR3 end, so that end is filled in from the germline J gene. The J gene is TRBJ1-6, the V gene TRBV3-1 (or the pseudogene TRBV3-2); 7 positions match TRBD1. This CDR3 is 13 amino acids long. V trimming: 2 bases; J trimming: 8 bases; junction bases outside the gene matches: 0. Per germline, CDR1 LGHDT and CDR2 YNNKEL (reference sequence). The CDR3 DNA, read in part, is TGTGCCAGCAGCCAAACAGGGGATTCACCC. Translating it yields CASSQTGDSP. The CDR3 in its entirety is CASSQTGDSPLHF.

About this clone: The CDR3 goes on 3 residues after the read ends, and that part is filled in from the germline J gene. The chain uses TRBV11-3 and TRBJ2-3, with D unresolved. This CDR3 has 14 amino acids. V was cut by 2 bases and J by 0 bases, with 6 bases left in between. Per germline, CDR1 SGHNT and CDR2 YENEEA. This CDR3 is CASSLTASTDTQYF. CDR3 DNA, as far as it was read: TGTGCCAGCAGCTTAACAGCTAGCACAGATACG.

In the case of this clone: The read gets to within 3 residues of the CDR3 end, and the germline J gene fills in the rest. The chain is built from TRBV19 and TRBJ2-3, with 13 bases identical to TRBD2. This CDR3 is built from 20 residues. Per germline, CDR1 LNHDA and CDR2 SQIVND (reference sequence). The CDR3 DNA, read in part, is TGTGCCAGTCGACTAGCGGGGGGCGAGACTAGTTGGGACTACCAAGAGACG. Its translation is CASRLAGGETSWDYQET. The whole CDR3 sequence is CASRLAGGETSWDYQETQYF.

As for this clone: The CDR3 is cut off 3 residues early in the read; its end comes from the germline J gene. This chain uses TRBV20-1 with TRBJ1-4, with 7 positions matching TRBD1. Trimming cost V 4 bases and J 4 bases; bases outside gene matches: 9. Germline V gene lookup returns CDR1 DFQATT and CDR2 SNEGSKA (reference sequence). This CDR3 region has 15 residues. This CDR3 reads CSANFPTGNNEKLFF. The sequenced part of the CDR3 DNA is TGCAGTGCTAATTTTCCGACAGGGAATAATGAAAAA.

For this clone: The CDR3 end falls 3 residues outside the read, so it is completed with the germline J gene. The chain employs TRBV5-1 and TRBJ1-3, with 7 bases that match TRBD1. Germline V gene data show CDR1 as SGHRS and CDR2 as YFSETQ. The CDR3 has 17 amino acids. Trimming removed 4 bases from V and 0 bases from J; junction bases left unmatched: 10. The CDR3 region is CASSKQQGQSSGNTIYF. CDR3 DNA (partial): TGCGCCAGCAGCAAACAACAGGGACAGAGCTCTGGAAACACC.

The sequenced CDR3 bases are TGTGCCAGCAGTCCGGGACTAGCGGGAGGGTCGGAGACC. Its translation is CASSPGLAGGSET. The complete CDR3 reads CASSPGLAGGSETQYF. The chain combines TRBV12-3 or TRBV12-4 with TRBJ2-5, with 16 bases lining up with TRBD2. The CDR3 end lies 3 residues beyond the end of the read and is filled in from the germline J gene. This CDR3 has 16 amino acids. V was pared by 5 bases and J by 5 bases, with 5 bases of the junction left unmatched.

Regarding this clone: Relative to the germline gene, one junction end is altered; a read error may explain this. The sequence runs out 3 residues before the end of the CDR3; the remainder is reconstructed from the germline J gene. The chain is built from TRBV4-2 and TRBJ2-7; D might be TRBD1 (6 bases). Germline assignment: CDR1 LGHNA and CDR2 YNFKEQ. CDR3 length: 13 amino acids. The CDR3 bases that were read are TGCGCCAGCAGCCCGGGACATCTTTACGAG. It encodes CASSPGHLYE. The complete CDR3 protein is CASSPGHLYEQYF.

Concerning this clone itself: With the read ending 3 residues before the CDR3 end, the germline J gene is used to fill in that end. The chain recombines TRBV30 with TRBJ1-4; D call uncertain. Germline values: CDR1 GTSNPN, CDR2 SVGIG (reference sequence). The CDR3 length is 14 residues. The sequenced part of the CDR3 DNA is TGTGCCTGGAGTGAGGGCCTGGAGAATTCACCA. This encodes CAWSEGLENSP. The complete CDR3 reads CAWSEGLENSPLFF. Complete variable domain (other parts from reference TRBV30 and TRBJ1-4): SQTIHQWPATLVQPVGSPLSLECTVEGTSNPNLYWYRQAAGRGLQLLFYSVGIGQISSEVPQNLSASRPQDRQFILSSKKLLLSDSGFYLCAWSEGLENSPLFFGSGTQLSVL.

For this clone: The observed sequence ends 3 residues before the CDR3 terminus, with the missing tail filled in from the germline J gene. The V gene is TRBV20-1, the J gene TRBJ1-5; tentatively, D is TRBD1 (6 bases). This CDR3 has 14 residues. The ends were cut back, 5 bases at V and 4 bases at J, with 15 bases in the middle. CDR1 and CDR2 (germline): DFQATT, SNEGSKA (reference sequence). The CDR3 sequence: CSAYPGTTNQPQHF. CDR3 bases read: TGCAGTGCTTACCCCGGGACAACTAATCAGCCC.

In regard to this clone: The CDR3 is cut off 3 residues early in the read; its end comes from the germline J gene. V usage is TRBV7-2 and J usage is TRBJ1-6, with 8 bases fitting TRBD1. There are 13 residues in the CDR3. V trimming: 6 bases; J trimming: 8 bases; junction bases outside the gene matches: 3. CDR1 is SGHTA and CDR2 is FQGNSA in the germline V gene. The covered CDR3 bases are TGTGCCAGCAGTCAGACAGGGGATTCACCC. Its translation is CASSQTGDSP. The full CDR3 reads CASSQTGDSPLHF.

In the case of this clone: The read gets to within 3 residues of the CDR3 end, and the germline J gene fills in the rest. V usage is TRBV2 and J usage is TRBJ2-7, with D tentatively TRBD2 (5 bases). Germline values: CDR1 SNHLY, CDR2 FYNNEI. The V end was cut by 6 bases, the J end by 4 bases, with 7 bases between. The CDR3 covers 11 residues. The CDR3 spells CASSRRYEQYF. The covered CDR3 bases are TGTGCCAGCAGCAGGAGGTACGAG.

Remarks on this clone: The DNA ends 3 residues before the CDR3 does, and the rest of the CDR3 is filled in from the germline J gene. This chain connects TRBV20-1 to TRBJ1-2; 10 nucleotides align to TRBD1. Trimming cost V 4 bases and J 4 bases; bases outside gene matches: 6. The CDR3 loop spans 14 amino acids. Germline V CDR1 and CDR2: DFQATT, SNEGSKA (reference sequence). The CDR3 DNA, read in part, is TGCAGTGCTAAAGACAGGGGGCAGGGCTATGGC. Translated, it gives CSAKDRGQGYG. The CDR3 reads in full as CSAKDRGQGYGYTF.

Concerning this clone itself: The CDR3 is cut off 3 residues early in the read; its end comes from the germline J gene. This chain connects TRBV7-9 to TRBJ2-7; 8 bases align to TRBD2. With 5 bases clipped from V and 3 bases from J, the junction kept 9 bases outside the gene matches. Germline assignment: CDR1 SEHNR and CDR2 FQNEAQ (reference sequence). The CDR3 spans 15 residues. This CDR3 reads CASSRSSGGNYEQYF. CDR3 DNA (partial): TGTGCCAGCAGCCGCAGCAGCGGGGGAAACTACGAG.

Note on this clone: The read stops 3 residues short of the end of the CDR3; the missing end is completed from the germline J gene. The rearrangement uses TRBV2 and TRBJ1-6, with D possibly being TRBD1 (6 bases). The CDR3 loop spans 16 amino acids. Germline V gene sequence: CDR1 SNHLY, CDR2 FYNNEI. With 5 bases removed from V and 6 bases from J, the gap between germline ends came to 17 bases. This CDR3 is CASSRTGQAFNSPLHF. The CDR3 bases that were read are TGTGCCAGCAGTCGCACGGGACAAGCCTTTAATTCACCC.